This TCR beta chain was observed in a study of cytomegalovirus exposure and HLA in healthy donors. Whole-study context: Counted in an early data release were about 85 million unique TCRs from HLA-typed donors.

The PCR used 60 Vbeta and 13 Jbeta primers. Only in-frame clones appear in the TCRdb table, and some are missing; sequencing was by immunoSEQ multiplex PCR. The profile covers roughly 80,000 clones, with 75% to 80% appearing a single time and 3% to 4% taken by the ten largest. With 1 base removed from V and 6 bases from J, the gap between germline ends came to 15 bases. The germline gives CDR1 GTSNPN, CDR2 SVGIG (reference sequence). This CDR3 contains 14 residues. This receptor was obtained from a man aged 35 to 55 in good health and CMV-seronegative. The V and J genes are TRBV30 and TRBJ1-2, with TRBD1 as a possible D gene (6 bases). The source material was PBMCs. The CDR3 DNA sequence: TGTGCCTGGAGTGGTGGACTGGGGGCAGATGGCTACACCTTC. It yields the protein CAWSGGLGADGYTF. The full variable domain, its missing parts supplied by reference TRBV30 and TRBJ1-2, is SQTIHQWPATLVQPVGSPLSLECTVEGTSNPNLYWYRQAAGRGLQLLFYSVGIGQISSEVPQNLSASRPQDRQFILSSKKLLLSDSGFYLCAWSGGLGADGYTFGSGTRLTVV.